These 27 T cell receptor beta chains were sequenced from one sample in a study of technical replicates of blood from a few donors. Using immunoSEQ multiplex PCR, the repertoire was profiled, and TCRdb retains in-frame clones only, with some absent. The table shows around 84,000 clones, with around 97% occurring only once. Specimen: T cells isolated from PBMCs. These receptors came from a human donor in good health.

The chain couples TRBV4-1 to TRBJ1-1; TRBD1 matches 7 bases. Germline V gives CDR1 MGHRA, CDR2 YSYEKL. This CDR3 comprises 14 residues. Unmatched junction bases numbered 6, after V lost 2 bases and J lost 6 bases. DNA for the CDR3: TGCGCCAGCAGCCAAAAGGACAGGAGGGCTGAAGCTTTCTTT. This sequence encodes CASSQKDRRAEAFF.

This clone was seen a single time. This chain connects TRBV4-1 to TRBJ2-3; TRBD2 matches at 11 bases. V was clipped by 3 bases and J by 2 bases; unmatched bases: 7. The CDR3 contains 17 residues. Germline V gene lookup returns CDR1 MGHRA and CDR2 YSYEKL. This CDR3 is CASSQSSGRDFTDTQYF. CDR3 DNA sequence: TGCGCCAGCAGCCAGAGTAGCGGGAGGGATTTCACAGATACGCAGTATTTT.

V gene TRBV11-2 combines with J gene TRBJ2-1; 10 bases line up with TRBD2. V lost 5 bases and J lost 6; bases outside the gene matches: 10. CDR3 length equals 16 residues. Germline-derived CDR1 and CDR2 are SGHAT and FQNNGV. CDR3 residues: CASSRGLAEISNEQFF. The CDR3 nucleotides read TGTGCCAGCAGCCGAGGACTAGCGGAGATCAGCAATGAGCAGTTCTTC.

V gene TRBV7-9 combines with J gene TRBJ1-2; D perhaps matches TRBD1 (5 bases). V shed 0 bases and J shed 4 bases, with 9 bases lying between them. This CDR3 contains 14 residues. Germline V gene lookup returns CDR1 SEHNR and CDR2 FQNEAQ (reference sequence). Here the CDR3 reads CASSLAGDGYGYTF. In DNA form, the CDR3 reads TGTGCCAGCAGCTTAGCAGGGGATGGCTATGGCTACACCTTC.

The chain's CDR3 is CASSVWAPQGTVEGYTF. CDR3 bases: TGTGCCAGCAGCGTATGGGCCCCACAGGGGACGGTCGAAGGCTACACCTTC. This chain connects TRBV9 to TRBJ1-2; TRBD1 aligns across 7 bases. This CDR3 contains 17 residues. The germline V gene has CDR1 SGDLS and CDR2 YYNGEE. Trimming cost V 1 base and J 8 bases; bases outside gene matches: 17.

The chain joins TRBV11-1 to TRBJ2-3; 10 bases agree with TRBD2. CDR3 size: 16 residues. CDR1 is SGHAT and CDR2 is FQDESV in the germline V gene (reference sequence). Trimming at V came to 2 bases and at J to 5 bases, leaving 7 bases not matched to a gene. The CDR3 protein is CASSLLGRLAGDTQYF. The CDR3 DNA is TGTGCCAGCAGCTTACTTGGGAGACTAGCGGGAGATACGCAGTATTTT. Together with reference TRBV11-1 and TRBJ2-3, the CDR3 gives the full variable domain: EAEVAQSPRYKITEKSQAVAFWCDPISGHATLYWYRQILGQGPELLVQFQDESVVDDSQLPKDRFSAERLKGVDSTLKIQPAELGDSAMYLCASSLLGRLAGDTQYFGPGTRLTVL.

The rearrangement uses TRBV5-1 and TRBJ2-5, with TRBD1 identical over 7 bases. CDR1 and CDR2 from the germline V gene are SGHRS and YFSETQ. The length of the CDR3 is 15 residues. J gave up 9 bases and V 2 bases, and 13 bases lay outside the gene matches. The CDR3 loop reads CASSLLPRTGSAQYF. The CDR3 DNA reads TGCGCCAGCAGCTTACTCCCTCGGACAGGTTCGGCCCAGTACTTC.

The chain employs TRBV5-1 and TRBJ1-1; D is uncertain. V was pared by 4 bases and J by 6 bases, with 16 bases between. CDR3 length: 14 amino acids. Germline V gene lookup returns CDR1 SGHRS and CDR2 YFSETQ. CDR3 amino acids: CASSQTPGSPEAFF. CDR3 DNA: TGCGCCAGCAGCCAAACCCCAGGAAGCCCTGAAGCTTTCTTT. Drawing the rest from reference TRBV5-1 and TRBJ1-1, the complete variable domain is KAGVTQTPRYLIKTRGQQVTLSCSPISGHRSVSWYQQTPGQGLQFLFEYFSETQRNKGNFPGRFSGRQFSNSRSEMNVSTLELGDSALYLCASSQTPGSPEAFFGQGTRLTVV.

The gene calls are TRBV6-4 and TRBJ1-1; D gene ambiguous. CDR1 is MRHNA, CDR2 SNTAGT, per germline. V lost 2 bases and J 7 bases, leaving 5 bases between the germline ends. The CDR3 is 11 residues long. The CDR3 coding sequence is TGTGCCAGCAGTGACGGGCTTGAAGCTTTCTTT. Amino acid sequence: CASSDGLEAFF.

The chain is built from TRBV7-2 and TRBJ2-1; 11 bases match TRBD2. Germline CDR1 is SGHTA and CDR2 is FQGNSA. Trimming took 6 bases from V and 4 from J; bases not matched to a gene: 11. The CDR3 has 17 residues. The CDR3 spells CASRGYSGGAKYNEQFF. Here the CDR3 DNA reads TGTGCCAGCAGGGGTTATAGCGGGGGGGCGAAGTACAATGAGCAGTTCTTC.

This clone was counted once. The J gene is TRBJ1-2, the V gene TRBV19, with a weak D call TRBD1 (5 bases). The CDR3 sequence is 13 residues long. Trimming cost V 7 bases and J 3 bases, with 12 bases left between them. Germline CDR1 is LNHDA and CDR2 is SQIVND (reference sequence). The CDR3 protein is CASTVTEYYGYTF. The DNA of the CDR3 is TGTGCCAGTACAGTGACAGAGTACTATGGCTACACCTTC.

The chain couples TRBV9 to TRBJ2-1; TRBD2 matches at 8 bases. The V gene's germline CDR1 is SGDLS and CDR2 YYNGEE. The CDR3 runs 15 residues. The J segment lost 4 bases and the V segment lost 4 bases, leaving 7 bases of the junction unmatched. The chain's CDR3 is CASSSAGGLYNEQFF. As DNA, the CDR3 is TGTGCCAGCAGCTCTGCGGGGGGCTTATACAATGAGCAGTTCTTC.

The chain joins TRBV5-1 to TRBJ1-2; TRBD1 matches 8 bases. The CDR3 spans 12 residues. From germline, CDR1 is SGHRS and CDR2 YFSETQ. Trimming took 2 bases from V and 9 from J; bases not matched to a gene: 3. Here the CDR3 DNA reads TGCGCCAGCAGCTTTTGGACAGGGAGCTACACCTTC. Protein: CASSFWTGSYTF.

CDR3 in DNA: TGTGCCAGCAGCTTGGGTGGTTCTAGCGAGTACAATGAGCAGTTCTTC. As protein: CASSLGGSSEYNEQFF. This chain connects TRBV5-5 to TRBJ2-1; perhaps TRBD2 as D (6 bases). Germline CDR1 reads SGHKS; CDR2 reads YYEKEE (reference sequence). V was shortened by 0 bases and J by 4 bases, with 14 bases between the two germline ends. The CDR3 runs to 16 residues. Filled out from reference TRBV5-5 and TRBJ2-1, the complete variable domain reads DAGVTQSPTHLIKTRGQQVTLRCSPISGHKSVSWYQQVLGQGPQFIFQYYEKEERGRGNFPDRFSARQFPNYSSELNVNALLLGDSALYLCASSLGGSSEYNEQFFGPGTRLTVL.

This chain connects TRBV30 to TRBJ2-3; 11 positions agree with TRBD2. The V segment lost 0 bases and the J segment 3 bases; nucleotides outside the gene matches: 8. The germline V gene has CDR1 GTSNPN and CDR2 SVGIG (reference sequence). The CDR3 length is 17 residues. CDR3 sequence (DNA): TGTGCCTGGAGTGTACTCCGGACTAGCGGGTTTACAGATACGCAGTATTTT. Protein sequence: CAWSVLRTSGFTDTQYF.

The rearrangement links TRBV28 to TRBJ2-5; 10 nucleotides line up with TRBD2. V shed 4 bases and J 4 bases; nucleotides not matched to a gene: 6. Germline CDR1 and CDR2: MDHEN and SYDVKM. There are 15 residues in the CDR3. The CDR3 DNA sequence: TGTGCCAGCAGTTCACAGCGGGAGGGCCGAGAGACCCAGTACTTC. Translation gives CASSSQREGRETQYF.

The chain has TRBV11-2 and TRBJ1-1; TRBD1 agrees at 8 bases. CDR1 and CDR2 (germline): SGHAT, FQNNGV. This CDR3 region has 14 residues. CDR3 DNA: TGTGCGACGCAGGAGCGGACAGGGAGGGCTGAAGCTTTCTTT. This translates into CATQERTGRAEAFF.

The V call is TRBV5-6, the J call TRBJ2-7, with D unclear. Germline CDR1 is SGHDT and CDR2 is YYEEEE. The CDR3 runs to 11 residues. V was clipped by 2 bases and J by 5 bases, with 5 bases between them. In DNA, the CDR3 is TGTGCCAGCAGCTTTTTAGACGAGCAGTACTTC. Amino acid sequence: CASSFLDEQYF.

The chain employs TRBV7-5 and TRBJ1-2. TRBV7-5 is a recognized pseudogene. The CDR3 length is 16 residues. This CDR3 is CVRSLAGGWSNYGYTF. DNA of the CDR3: TGTGTCAGAAGCTTAGCCGGGGGTTGGTCAAACTATGGCTACACCTTC.

V usage is TRBV4-1 and J usage is TRBJ1-1; tentatively, D is TRBD1 (5 bases). Trimming removed 3 bases from V and 0 bases from J, with 8 bases in between. Germline CDR1 and CDR2: MGHRA and YSYEKL. The CDR3 is made up of 14 amino acids. DNA for the CDR3: TGCGCCAGCAGCCAGGGACTCTTGAACACTGAAGCTTTCTTT. It translates to CASSQGLLNTEAFF.

The V gene is TRBV25-1, the J gene TRBJ1-3, with D possibly matching TRBD1 (5 bases). Germline V gene data show CDR1 as MGHDK and CDR2 as SYGVNS. The V end was cut by 2 bases, the J end by 2 bases, with 7 bases between. CDR3 length equals 14 residues. CDR3 sequence reads: CASSEPRAGNTIYF. In DNA form, the CDR3 reads TGTGCCAGCAGTGAACCCAGGGCTGGAAACACCATATATTTT.

V gene TRBV5-1 combines with J gene TRBJ2-5, with D perhaps TRBD2 (6 bases). Germline CDR1 and CDR2: SGHRS and YFSETQ. With 8 bases removed from V and 2 bases from J, the gap between germline ends came to 19 bases. The CDR3 contains 15 residues. The CDR3 sequence is CASLSTGAGQETQYF. The DNA for the CDR3 is TGCGCCAGTCTATCCACCGGTGCGGGGCAAGAGACCCAGTACTTC.

The rearrangement joins TRBV6-5 to TRBJ1-4, with no clear D. This CDR3 is 15 amino acids long. Trimming took 6 bases from V and 7 from J, leaving 18 bases between them. Germline V lookup: CDR1 MNHEY, CDR2 SVGAGI. CDR3 nucleotides: TGTGCCAGCAGCTCCCCGGGAGGGATAAGTGAAAAACTGTTTTTT. Its translation is CASSSPGGISEKLFF.

The genes are TRBV19 and TRBJ1-5; 10 bases map to TRBD1. CDR1 is LNHDA and CDR2 is SQIVND in the germline V gene (reference sequence). V lost 6 bases, J lost 5 bases, and 7 bases stayed unmatched. The CDR3 has 15 amino acids. CDR3 in amino acids: CASSKTGGADQPQHF. For the CDR3, the DNA is TGTGCCAGTAGCAAGACAGGGGGCGCGGATCAGCCCCAGCATTTT.

V gene TRBV7-3 combines with J gene TRBJ2-1; 7 bases fit TRBD2. The junction had 10 bases not matched to a gene; V was cut back by 5 bases and J by 9 bases. The germline gives CDR1 SGHTA, CDR2 FQGTGA. CDR3 length: 14 amino acids. CDR3 in DNA: TGTGCCAGCAGCCCACTAACTAGCGAAAGTGAGCAGTTCTTC. This translates into CASSPLTSESEQFF.

The CDR3 region has the DNA TGCGCCAGCAACTCCGGGACAGGGAGTTTTTCCGGGGAGCTGTTTTTT. Protein: CASNSGTGSFSGELFF. The V gene is TRBV10-2, the J gene TRBJ2-2; 9 bases fit TRBD1. CDR1 and CDR2 (germline): WSHSY, SAAADI. This CDR3 is 16 amino acids long. With V trimmed by 7 bases and J by 6 bases, 12 bases remained unmatched.

The chain recombines TRBV5-6 with TRBJ1-5; D gene uncertain. Germline-derived CDR1 and CDR2 are SGHDT and YYEEEE. Trimming removed 0 bases from V and 3 bases from J, with 4 bases in between. The CDR3 sequence is 13 residues long. CDR3: CASSLGANQPQHF. CDR3 DNA sequence: TGTGCCAGCAGCTTGGGAGCCAATCAGCCCCAGCATTTT.